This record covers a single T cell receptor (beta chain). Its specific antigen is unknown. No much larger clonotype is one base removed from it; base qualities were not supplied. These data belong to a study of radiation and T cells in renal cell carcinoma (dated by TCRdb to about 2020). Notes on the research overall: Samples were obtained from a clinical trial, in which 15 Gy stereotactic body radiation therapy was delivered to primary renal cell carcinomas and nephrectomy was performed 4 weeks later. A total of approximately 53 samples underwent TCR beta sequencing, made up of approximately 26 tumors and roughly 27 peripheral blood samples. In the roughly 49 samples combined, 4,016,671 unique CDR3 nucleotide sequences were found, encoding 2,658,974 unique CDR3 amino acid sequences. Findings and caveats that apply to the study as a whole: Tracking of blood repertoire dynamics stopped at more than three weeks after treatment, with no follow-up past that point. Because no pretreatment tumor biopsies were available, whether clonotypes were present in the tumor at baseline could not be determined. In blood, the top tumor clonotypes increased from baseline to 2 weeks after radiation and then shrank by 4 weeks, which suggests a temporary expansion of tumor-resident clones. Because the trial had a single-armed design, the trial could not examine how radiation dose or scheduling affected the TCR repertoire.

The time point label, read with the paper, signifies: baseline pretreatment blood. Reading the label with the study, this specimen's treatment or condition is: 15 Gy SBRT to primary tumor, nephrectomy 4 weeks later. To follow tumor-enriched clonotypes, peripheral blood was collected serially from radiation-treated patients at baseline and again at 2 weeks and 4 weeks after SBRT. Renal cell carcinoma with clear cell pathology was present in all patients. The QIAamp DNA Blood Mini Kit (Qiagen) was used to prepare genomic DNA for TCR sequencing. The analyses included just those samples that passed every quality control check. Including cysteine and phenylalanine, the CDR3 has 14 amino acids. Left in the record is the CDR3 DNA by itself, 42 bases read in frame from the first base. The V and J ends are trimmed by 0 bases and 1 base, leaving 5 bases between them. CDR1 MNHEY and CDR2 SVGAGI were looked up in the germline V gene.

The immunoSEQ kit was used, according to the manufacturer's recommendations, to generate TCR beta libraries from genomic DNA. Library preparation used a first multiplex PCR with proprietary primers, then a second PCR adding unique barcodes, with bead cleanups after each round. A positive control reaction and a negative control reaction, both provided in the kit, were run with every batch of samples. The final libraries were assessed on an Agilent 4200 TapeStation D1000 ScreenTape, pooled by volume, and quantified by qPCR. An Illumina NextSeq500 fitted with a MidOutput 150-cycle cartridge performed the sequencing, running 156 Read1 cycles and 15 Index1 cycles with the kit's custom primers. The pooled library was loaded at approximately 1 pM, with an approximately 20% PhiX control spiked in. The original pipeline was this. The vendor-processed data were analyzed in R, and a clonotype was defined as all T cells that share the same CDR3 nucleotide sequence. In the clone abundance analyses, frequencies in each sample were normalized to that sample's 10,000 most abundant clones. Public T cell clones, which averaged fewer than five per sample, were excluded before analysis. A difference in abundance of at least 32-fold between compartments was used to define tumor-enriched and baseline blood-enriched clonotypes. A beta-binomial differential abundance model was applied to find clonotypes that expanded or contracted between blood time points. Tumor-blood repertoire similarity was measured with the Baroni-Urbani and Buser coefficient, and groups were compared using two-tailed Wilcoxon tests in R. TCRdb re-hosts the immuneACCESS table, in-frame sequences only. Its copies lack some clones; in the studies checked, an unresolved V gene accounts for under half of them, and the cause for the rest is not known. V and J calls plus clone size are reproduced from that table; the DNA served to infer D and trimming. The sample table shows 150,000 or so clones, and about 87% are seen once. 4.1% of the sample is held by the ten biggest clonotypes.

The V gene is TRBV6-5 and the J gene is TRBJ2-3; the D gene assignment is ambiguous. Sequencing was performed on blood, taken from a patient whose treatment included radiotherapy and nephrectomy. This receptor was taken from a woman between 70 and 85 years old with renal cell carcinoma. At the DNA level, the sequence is TGTGCCAGCAGTTACTCGCCGGGCACAGATACGCAGTATTTT. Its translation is CASSYSPGTDTQYF.